This TCR beta chain was obtained from a study of blood T cells in healthy people across ages. In the study overall: Capturing about one barcoded beta molecule per two T cells was achieved by template switching.

From germline, CDR1 is MRHNA and CDR2 SNTAGT. Trimming removed 3 bases from V and 2 bases from J; junction bases left unmatched: 5. The CDR3 loop spans 16 amino acids. The use of a sample-barcoded 5' primer and a J-beta primer mix characterized a second PCR of about 7 to 12 cycles. Unique molecular identifiers of 12 random nucleotides labeled each cDNA. MiXCR was run by TCRdb on the 5' RACE reads, yielding one entry per CDR3 protein. Among roughly 800,000 distinct CDR3 sequences listed, roughly 24% were seen once. Overall study results and limits: The study found more naive CD4+ cells and higher diversity in long-lived than aged donors. A strong correlation was seen between TCR beta diversity and naive T cell percentage.

Turning to this clonotype: No antigen is known for it.

The sample was also linked to a second study, of T cells of mothers and their children.

Specimen: blood. The receptor's source is a boy between 5 and 17 years old in good health. V and J are TRBV6-4 and TRBJ2-7, with 12 bases identical to TRBD2. The CDR3 coding sequence is TGTGCCAGCAGTGAAACTAGCGGGGGGCCCACCTACGAGCAGTACTTC. Protein product: CASSETSGGPTYEQYF.